These 17 T cell receptor beta chains were sequenced from one sample in a study of glioma-infiltrating T cells after dendritic cell vaccination. The table came from immunoSEQ multiplex PCR; TCRdb's copy has only in-frame clones and leaves some out. This table holds 40,000 to 60,000 clones, about 85% found once. Sequences were derived from blood, sampled before dendritic cell vaccination. The receptor set was obtained from a human donor with glioblastoma.

The rearrangement links TRBV6-6 to TRBJ1-5; 9 positions match TRBD1. The CDR3 extends over 13 amino acids. Germline V gene sequence: CDR1 MNHNY, CDR2 SVGAGI (reference sequence). The V gene end was trimmed by 10 bases and the J gene end by 3 bases; junction bases not matched to a gene: 4. The CDR3 region is CATWDRANQPQHF. The CDR3 bases are TGTGCCACCTGGGACAGGGCCAATCAGCCCCAGCATTTT.

The rearrangement joins TRBV6-5 to TRBJ2-7; tentatively, D is TRBD2 (7 bases). CDR1 and CDR2 from the germline V gene are MNHEY and SVGAGI. The CDR3 has 15 amino acids. Trimming stripped 8 bases from V and 0 bases from J, with 17 bases between. The CDR3 reads CASGGGRLASYEQYF. The CDR3 nucleotides read TGTGCCAGCGGAGGGGGGAGACTAGCCTCCTACGAGCAGTACTTC.

This chain connects TRBV19 to TRBJ2-7; 10 nucleotides align to TRBD2. Unmatched junction bases numbered 5, after V lost 6 bases and J lost 3 bases. This CDR3 comprises 14 residues. The germline V gene has CDR1 LNHDA and CDR2 SQIVND (reference sequence). The CDR3 sequence is CASRPVAGGYEQYF. For the CDR3, the DNA is TGTGCCAGTAGGCCGGTAGCGGGAGGCTACGAGCAGTACTTC.

The gene calls are TRBV12-5 and TRBJ2-7; a possible D gene is TRBD2 (6 bases). The V and J ends lost 4 bases and 3 bases respectively, with 16 bases between them. Germline CDR1 reads LGHNT; CDR2 reads FRNRAP. The CDR3 consists of 15 residues. For the CDR3, the DNA is TGTGCTAGTGGTTCCACGGGACTCCTTGGCTACGAGCAGTACTTC. Its protein is CASGSTGLLGYEQYF.

The J gene is TRBJ2-7, the V gene TRBV7-8; TRBD2 matches 14 bases. The CDR3 is 16 residues long. CDR1 is SGHVS, CDR2 FQNEAQ, per germline. Trimming cost V 5 bases and J 2 bases; bases outside gene matches: 5. The CDR3 is CASSRTSGGTPYEQYF. In nucleotides, the CDR3 is TGTGCCAGCAGCCGGACTAGCGGGGGGACTCCCTACGAGCAGTACTTC.

This clone was seen a handful of times. This chain joins TRBV6-1 and TRBJ1-5; no clear D gene. Deletions cut 2 bases from V and 4 bases from J, with 9 bases between. The CDR3 runs 14 residues. Germline-derived CDR1 and CDR2 are MNHNS and SASEGT. The CDR3 region is CASSESHGNQPQHF. CDR3 bases: TGTGCCAGCAGTGAATCTCACGGGAATCAGCCCCAGCATTTT.

The genes are TRBV6-4 and TRBJ2-3, with 7 bases aligning to TRBD2. CDR3 length equals 15 residues. Unmatched junction bases numbered 12, after V lost 8 bases and J lost 4 bases. Germline V gene data show CDR1 as MRHNA and CDR2 as SNTAGT. CDR3 coding DNA: TGTGCCAGCGGCCCCTCCGGGGGGAGGGCAGATACGCAGTATTTT. Encoded protein: CASGPSGGRADTQYF.

The table lists this clone with a count of one. The J gene is TRBJ1-2, the V gene TRBV9; D might be TRBD1 (5 bases). The CDR3 loop spans 15 amino acids. V gave up 4 bases and J gave up 8 bases, with 21 bases separating them. The germline gives CDR1 SGDLS, CDR2 YYNGEE. CDR3 protein: CASSPSTAEGRGYTF. CDR3 nucleotide sequence: TGTGCCAGCAGCCCGAGTACGGCGGAGGGGAGAGGCTACACCTTC.

This chain joins TRBV19 and TRBJ1-4, with 7 bases aligning to TRBD1. This CDR3 comprises 14 residues. Per the germline V gene, CDR1 is LNHDA and CDR2 is SQIVND (reference sequence). V gave up 6 bases and J gave up 15 bases; unmatched junction bases: 16. CDR3 coding DNA: TGTGCCAGTAGCACACCGGGACAGATCGCTCATGTGTTTTTT. It codes for CASSTPGQIAHVFF.

The chain combines TRBV7-9 with TRBJ2-1, with unresolved D. CDR3 length equals 12 residues. The V gene lost 5 bases and the J gene lost 5 bases, with 7 bases spanning the gap. Germline CDR1 and CDR2: SEHNR and FQNEAQ (reference sequence). The CDR3 here is CASSQLNNEQFF. In nucleotides, the CDR3 is TGTGCCAGCAGCCAACTTAACAATGAGCAGTTCTTC.

J is TRBJ1-2 and V is TRBV7-2; TRBD1 agrees at 7 bases. CDR1 is SGHTA and CDR2 is FQGNSA in the germline V gene. The length of the CDR3 is 16 residues. Trimming cost V 1 base and J 7 bases; bases outside gene matches: 12. CDR3 sequence reads: CASSLEGGGAVGGYTF. For the CDR3, the DNA is TGTGCCAGCAGCTTAGAAGGAGGGGGCGCTGTGGGTGGCTACACCTTC.

The chain carries TRBV4-1 and TRBJ1-2, with D perhaps TRBD1 (6 bases). The CDR3 loop spans 15 amino acids. The V end was cut by 0 bases, the J end by 2 bases, with 10 bases between. Germline loops: CDR1 MGHRA, CDR2 YSYEKL. The CDR3 region is CASSQEPGQNYGYTF. The CDR3 DNA reads as TGCGCCAGCAGCCAAGAGCCGGGACAAAACTATGGCTACACCTTC.

The chain joins TRBV7-2 to TRBJ1-5; D is ambiguous. Germline V lookup: CDR1 SGHTA, CDR2 FQGNSA. This CDR3 contains 12 residues. The V end lost 5 bases, the J end lost 11 bases, and 13 bases lay between the germline ends. This CDR3 reads CASSDRVGSQHF. CDR3 in DNA: TGTGCCAGCAGCGATCGGGTCGGGTCCCAGCATTTT.

The V gene is TRBV18, the J gene TRBJ1-5, with D perhaps matching TRBD1 (6 bases). The CDR3 runs 13 residues. Per the germline V gene, CDR1 is KGHSH and CDR2 is LQKENI. Trimming took off 3 bases at V and 5 bases at J, with 8 bases between the two ends. CDR3: CASSPAGDQPQHF. The DNA of the CDR3 is TGTGCCAGCTCACCGGCAGGGGATCAGCCCCAGCATTTT.

The chain carries TRBV15 and TRBJ2-1, with 12 bases that match TRBD2. The length of the CDR3 is 15 residues. Germline V gene lookup returns CDR1 LNHNV and CDR2 YYDKDF (reference sequence). J was trimmed by 9 bases and V by 3 bases; bases with no gene match: 6. In DNA, the CDR3 is TGTGCCACCAGCAGCTTCACTAGCGGGGGGACTGAGCAGTTCTTC. Its protein product is CATSSFTSGGTEQFF.

The chain is built from TRBV19 and TRBJ2-7, with 7 nucleotides matching TRBD2. CDR3 size: 12 residues. CDR1 LNHDA and CDR2 SQIVND come from the germline V gene (reference sequence). J gave up 3 bases and V 9 bases, and 5 bases lay outside the gene matches. The CDR3 sequence: CASRDYYYEQYF. CDR3 coding DNA: TGTGCCAGCCGGGACTACTACTACGAGCAGTACTTC.

The chain carries TRBV6-5 and TRBJ2-7; 9 nucleotides align to TRBD1. V lost 6 bases and J lost 4; bases outside the gene matches: 7. The CDR3 runs to 14 residues. Germline V gene data show CDR1 as MNHEY and CDR2 as SVGAGI. The CDR3 bases are TGTGCCAGCAGGCCGACAGGGGGTTATTACGAGCAGTACTTC. Translation: CASRPTGGYYEQYF.